The 25 T cell receptor beta chains listed next were all sequenced from one sample in a study of cytomegalovirus exposure and HLA in healthy donors. It was with 60 Vbeta and 13 Jbeta primers that the PCR ran. Profiling relied on immunoSEQ multiplex PCR, and the TCRdb table lists in-frame clones only, not all of them. The profile shows 85,000 to 130,000 clones, around 76% of them singletons. The sequencing input was PBMCs. The receptor set was obtained from a woman aged 45 to 65 in good health and CMV-seropositive.

DNA for the CDR3: TGTGCCTGGAGTGATGGCAACCCCACTGAAGCTTTCTTT. Protein sequence: CAWSDGNPTEAFF. The genes are TRBV30 and TRBJ1-1; D uncertain. CDR3 size: 13 residues. Germline CDR1 is GTSNPN and CDR2 is SVGIG (reference sequence). V lost 1 base and J lost 4, with 10 bases in between.

This clone was picked up a small number of times. V usage is TRBV30 and J usage is TRBJ1-2; tentative D call: TRBD1 (5 bases). Germline CDR1 is GTSNPN and CDR2 is SVGIG (reference sequence). The CDR3 totals 14 residues. Trimming removed 1 base at V and 0 bases at J, with 9 bases between. CDR3 bases: TGTGCCTGGAGTGGGGCAGGGACTAACTATGGCTACACCTTC. Amino acid sequence: CAWSGAGTNYGYTF.

This chain links TRBV6-5 with TRBJ1-1; D is possibly TRBD1 (6 bases). Trimming shortened V by 8 bases and J by 4 bases, and 14 bases separated the two germline ends. CDR1 and CDR2 from the germline V gene are MNHEY and SVGAGI. CDR3 size: 13 residues. CDR3 sequence (DNA): TGTGCCAGCGGACAGTTGGTTGGCACTGAAGCTTTCTTT. Translation gives CASGQLVGTEAFF.

The chain employs TRBV30 and TRBJ2-7, with D uncertain. Germline V CDR1 and CDR2: GTSNPN, SVGIG (reference sequence). The V end was cut by 0 bases, the J end by 4 bases, with 13 bases between. This CDR3 region has 14 residues. CDR3 sequence: CAWSVPPGLYEQYF. The CDR3 DNA is TGTGCCTGGAGTGTACCGCCCGGGTTGTACGAGCAGTACTTC.

The chain combines TRBV18 with TRBJ2-7; D possibly corresponds to TRBD1 (7 bases). The CDR3 contains 14 residues. V was cut by 3 bases and J by 1 base, with 10 bases left in between. Germline loops: CDR1 KGHSH, CDR2 LQKENI. CDR3 residues: CASSPGGQSYEQYF. Written as DNA, the CDR3 is TGTGCCAGCTCACCGGGGGGACAGTCCTACGAGCAGTACTTC.

In this sample, this clone turned up a few times. The chain joins TRBV6-1 to TRBJ2-7, with TRBD2 matching 11 bases. This CDR3 is 15 amino acids long. V dropped 5 bases and J dropped 2; count of bases not matched to a gene: 5. Germline V gene data show CDR1 as MNHNS and CDR2 as SASEGT. The CDR3 is CASSSGTSGTYEQYF. Here the CDR3 DNA reads TGTGCCAGCAGTTCCGGGACTAGCGGTACCTACGAGCAGTACTTC.

The gene calls are TRBV5-6 and TRBJ2-2; the D gene is possibly TRBD2 (6 bases). In germline, CDR1 is SGHDT, CDR2 YYEEEE. Between the trimmed V and J ends, which lost 3 bases and 7 bases, there was a span of 22 bases. CDR3 length: 17 residues. The CDR3 DNA reads TGTGCCAGCAGCTCGGGGGAGACCCCGAATTACTACGGGGAGCTGTTTTTT. It is translated as CASSSGETPNYYGELFF.

J is TRBJ2-7 and V is TRBV9, with 15 bases fitting TRBD2. The V gene end was trimmed by 4 bases and the J gene end by 3 bases; junction bases not matched to a gene: 5. This CDR3 is 16 amino acids long. Germline loops: CDR1 SGDLS, CDR2 YYNGEE. CDR3: CASSLGLAGGYYEQYF. CDR3 nucleotide sequence: TGTGCCAGCAGCTTGGGACTAGCGGGGGGATACTACGAGCAGTACTTC.

This chain uses TRBV9 with TRBJ2-6, with a possible D match to TRBD2 (5 bases). The V gene lost 4 bases and the J gene lost 0 bases, with 8 bases spanning the gap. CDR1 and CDR2 (germline): SGDLS, YYNGEE. This CDR3 region has 15 residues. The chain's CDR3 is CASSPGNSGANVLTF. The CDR3 nucleotides are TGTGCCAGCAGCCCCGGGAACTCTGGGGCCAACGTCCTGACTTTC.

The rearrangement uses TRBV7-9 and TRBJ1-2, with a possible D match to TRBD1 (6 bases). V was trimmed by 3 bases and J by 4 bases, leaving 12 bases between them. Germline V lookup: CDR1 SEHNR, CDR2 FQNEAQ (reference sequence). The CDR3 is 14 residues long. The CDR3 here is CASSLGNRAYGYTF. The CDR3, as DNA: TGTGCCAGCAGCTTGGGCAACAGGGCCTATGGCTACACCTTC.

A remark on this clone: The sample contains more than one DNA sequence encoding this CDR3. V is TRBV9 and J is TRBJ2-7; D is possibly TRBD2 (5 bases). This CDR3 is 13 amino acids long. Trimming removed 0 bases from V and 4 bases from J, with 8 bases in between. The V gene's germline CDR1 is SGDLS and CDR2 YYNGEE. Here the CDR3 DNA reads TGTGCCAGCAGCGTAGGGCTAGCTTACGAGCAGTACTTC. Residues: CASSVGLAYEQYF. Together with reference TRBV9 and TRBJ2-7, the CDR3 gives the full variable domain: DSGVTQTPKHLITATGQRVTLRCSPRSGDLSVYWYQQSLDQGLQFLIQYYNGEERAKGNILERFSAQQFPDLHSELNLSSLELGDSALYFCASSVGLAYEQYFGPGTRLTVT.

The table lists this clone with a few counts. DNA of the CDR3: TGCAGCGTTGAAGGGCCCCAGTACGAGCAGTACTTC. This encodes CSVEGPQYEQYF. V gene TRBV29-1 combines with J gene TRBJ2-7; D remains ambiguous. This CDR3 region has 12 residues. Germline V gene data show CDR1 as SQVTM and CDR2 as ANQGSEA. The V end lost 1 base, the J end lost 4 bases, and 8 bases lay between the germline ends.

The rearrangement links TRBV5-4 to TRBJ1-1, with D uncertain. Germline CDR1 is SGHNT and CDR2 is YYREEE (reference sequence). CDR3 size: 13 residues. V lost 7 bases, J lost 2 bases, and 12 bases lay in between. DNA of the CDR3: TGTGCCAGCCGAGGGCAGGCTAACACTGAAGCTTTCTTT. This translates into CASRGQANTEAFF.

The genes are TRBV5-4 and TRBJ2-3; 10 bases fit TRBD2. J gave up 0 bases and V 3 bases, and 10 bases lay outside the gene matches. CDR3 length equals 18 residues. CDR1 is SGHNT and CDR2 is YYREEE in the germline V gene (reference sequence). CDR3 DNA: TGTGCCAGCAGCTCCAGCAGGAGCGGGGGGGAGAGCACAGATACGCAGTATTTT. This encodes CASSSSRSGGESTDTQYF.

The V gene is TRBV2, the J gene TRBJ1-1; 8 bases are shared with TRBD1. The CDR3 is made up of 13 amino acids. The germline CDR1 and CDR2 sequences are SNHLY and FYNNEI. Trimming at V came to 5 bases and at J to 4 bases, leaving 3 bases not matched to a gene. CDR3 loop: CASSLTGGTEAFF. The CDR3, as DNA: TGTGCCAGCAGTCTTACAGGGGGCACTGAAGCTTTCTTT.

The chain employs TRBV5-4 and TRBJ2-3; D possibly corresponds to TRBD2 (6 bases). Deletions cut 0 bases from V and 4 bases from J, with 12 bases between. Germline V gene sequence: CDR1 SGHNT, CDR2 YYREEE (reference sequence). This CDR3 spans 15 amino acids. The CDR3 reads CASSLAGGLADTQYF. The CDR3 nucleotides read TGTGCCAGCAGCTTGGCCGGAGGGCTTGCAGATACGCAGTATTTT.

The CDR3 spells CASSASYGYTF. In DNA, the CDR3 is TGTGCCAGCAGCGCTAGCTATGGCTACACCTTC. This sequence joins TRBV6-1 and TRBJ1-2; D not resolved. V lost 6 bases to trimming and J lost 4 bases, with 6 bases between them. The CDR3 is 11 amino acids. Germline CDR1 and CDR2: MNHNS and SASEGT.

In its sample, this clone was seen once. The V call is TRBV19, the J call TRBJ1-2; no definite D call. Germline V CDR1 and CDR2: LNHDA, SQIVND (reference sequence). The CDR3 spans 16 residues. The V gene lost 4 bases and the J gene lost 5 bases, with 20 bases spanning the gap. DNA for the CDR3: TGTGCCAGTAGTAGTAAGAGACTCAGTGGCGATTATGGCTACACCTTC. Translation: CASSSKRLSGDYGYTF.

The J gene is TRBJ2-7, the V gene TRBV7-9, with 7 nucleotides matching TRBD1. The length of the CDR3 is 15 residues. V trimming: 0 bases; J trimming: 2 bases; junction bases outside the gene matches: 4. Germline CDR1 SEHNR, CDR2 FQNEAQ (reference sequence). Written as DNA, the CDR3 is TGTGCCAGCAGCTTAGCCGGGACAGAAGCCTACGAGCAGTACTTC. Its protein product is CASSLAGTEAYEQYF.

This clone occurred a few times. This chain links TRBV7-9 with TRBJ2-2; D is undetermined. CDR1 is SEHNR, CDR2 FQNEAQ, per germline (reference sequence). V lost 5 bases and J 4 bases, leaving 8 bases between the germline ends. The CDR3 has 13 amino acids. DNA for the CDR3: TGTGCCAGCAGCCCCCCGGGCACCGGGGAGCTGTTTTTT. Translation gives CASSPPGTGELFF.

The chain recombines TRBV5-1 with TRBJ1-1, with 8 bases fitting TRBD1. This CDR3 is 14 amino acids long. Germline CDR1 is SGHRS and CDR2 is YFSETQ. The V gene end was trimmed by 4 bases and the J gene end by 1 base; junction bases not matched to a gene: 3. CDR3 amino acids: CASSAGTGNTEAFF. The CDR3 nucleotides read TGCGCCAGCAGCGCCGGGACAGGGAACACTGAAGCTTTCTTT.

V gene TRBV10-2 combines with J gene TRBJ1-5; 9 bases are shared with TRBD1. The ends lost 4 bases at V and 1 base at J; junction bases unmatched: 5. Germline CDR1 WSHSY, CDR2 SAAADI. The CDR3 has 16 residues. CDR3 nucleotides: TGCGCCAGCAGTGTTAACAGGGGGCCCAGCAATCAGCCCCAGCATTTT. This encodes CASSVNRGPSNQPQHF.

This clone occurred once. The chain carries TRBV5-1 and TRBJ1-1; 7 bases are shared with TRBD1. The CDR3 is 15 amino acids. V was clipped by 0 bases and J by 4 bases; unmatched bases: 6. The germline CDR1 and CDR2 sequences are SGHRS and YFSETQ. DNA for the CDR3: TGCGCCAGCAGCTTGGATATCAGGGGGTCCACTGAAGCTTTCTTT. Translating it yields CASSLDIRGSTEAFF.

This chain joins TRBV5-4 and TRBJ1-2, with TRBD1 matching 7 bases. CDR3 length: 14 amino acids. The V and J ends lost 5 bases and 2 bases, in that order; junction bases with no gene match: 6. Germline V gives CDR1 SGHNT, CDR2 YYREEE (reference sequence). The CDR3 here is CASRPGGRNYGYTF. The CDR3 DNA is TGTGCCAGCAGACCAGGGGGGAGAAACTATGGCTACACCTTC.

A few counts support this clone. The chain joins TRBV9 to TRBJ2-5; D is ambiguous. The CDR3 runs 12 residues. Germline V gene sequence: CDR1 SGDLS, CDR2 YYNGEE. The V gene lost 3 bases and the J gene lost 5 bases, with 8 bases spanning the gap. CDR3 protein: CASSGSGETQYF. The CDR3, as DNA: TGTGCCAGCAGCGGGAGTGGTGAGACCCAGTACTTC.